This T cell receptor (beta chain) was captured by sequencing in a study of read filtering for tumor transcriptome and immune sequencing (dated by TCRdb to the early 2020s). Background for the entire study: Of the patients in the cohort, about 17 were male and 14 to 15 were female, and their mean age was about 68 years, with a range of roughly 40 to 80. After DNase treatment, whole-transcriptome libraries were prepared with the TruSeq RNA Access Library Prep Kit. Under revised international staging, roughly 8 patients fell into R-ISS I, 15 or so into R-ISS II and over five into R-ISS III. TCR-region mapped reads per sample ranged from about 3.5 to 10.27 million with IR-seq versus only 85 to 1273 with RNA-seq. TCR repertoires obtained by targeted immune repertoire sequencing and by bulk whole-transcriptome sequencing performed on the same bone marrow samples were compared. One main goal was a read-filtering strategy for immune repertoire data, in particular deciding whether clonotypes backed by only one read should be removed. Here is what the overall study found, with its caveats: The correlation between IR-seq and RNA-seq shared clonotype proportions rose when single-read clonotypes were removed. In IR-seq, roughly four fifths of clonotypes but approximately 4% of total reads were represented by single-read clonotypes, whereas in RNA-seq, roughly three quarters of clonotypes and about 46% of reads were represented by single-read clonotypes. Rather than purified T cells, the sorted CD138-negative fraction was a mixed bone marrow immune population. IR-seq captured clonotypes at much higher depth and more reliably than RNA-seq, and smaller IR-seq throughput sufficed to identify most shared clonotypes.

The Immunoverse kit was used to build TCR libraries from roughly 370 ng RNA, with molecular barcoded adaptors covering alpha/delta and beta/gamma chains. TCR library preparation used the same RNA that was used for transcriptome sequencing. Sequencing of the TCR libraries was done on an Illumina HiSeq 4000 with 2 x 150 cycles. Regarding the original processing steps: Using MiXCR, which included quality filtering and error correction, TCR reads were aligned to human V, D, J and C references and then assembled into CDR3 clonotypes. The tcR package in R was used for analysis of clonotype counts and gene usage diversity. For inspection of raw mapping reads, RNA-seq reads were mapped by STAR aligner version 2.5.3a onto GRCh37 of the human genome. To test the effect of sequencing depth on detected clonotypes, IR-seq fastq files were randomly downsampled using Seqtk 1.3. Using fastp at Q25 and MiXCR, TCRdb reprocessed the public reads and kept productive beta chains. Rows merge per CDR3 protein into single entries with the most common DNA and genes. TCRdb assigned the V and J calls; the authors' analysis was not used. Within this sample are approximately 58,000 distinct CDR3 sequences, with 12% of them counted one time only. The top ten clones comprise 16% of the sample.

Each patient had bone marrow sampled at the time of active disease. Bone marrow mononuclear cells were isolated by Ficoll-Hypaque density gradient centrifugation. Myeloma plasma cells were removed and CD138-negative cells were obtained by negative selection following labeling with CD138 magnetic microbeads on a MACS separator. Purity of the isolated cells was checked by flow cytometry on an Attune NxT using CD138 antibodies. TRIzol reagent was used to extract total RNA, and a NanoDrop spectrophotometer was used to quantify the extracted RNA. For each patient, paired RNA-seq and IR-seq were run on the CD138-negative bone marrow sample from that patient. The CDR3 has 20 amino acids, counting the end cysteine and phenylalanine. The retained sequence is limited to the CDR3, 60 bases, with the frame set at the first base. V is pruned by 5 bases and J by 0 bases, leaving 14 bases of the junction without a gene match. As encoded in the germline V gene (reference sequence), CDR1 is DFQATT while CDR2 is SNEGSKA.

This clonotype was counted at least ten times. Its antigen specificity is not known. Nothing much larger sits one base from this clone, and base qualities are not available. Source material: a population of CD138-negative cells sorted from bone marrow. The cell subset or site label here, explained by the study, means: bone marrow mononuclear cells depleted of CD138+ plasma/myeloma cells by negative magnetic selection. This sequence uses TRBV20-1 and TRBJ2-3; 16 of the junction bases match TRBD2. This clonotype was sampled from a donor aged 40 or over with multiple myeloma. The DNA sequence is given as TGCAGTGCTCAACCGGGACTAGCGGGGGGGCCGTACTCTAGCACAGATACGCAGTATTTT. Its translation reads: CSAQPGLAGGPYSSTDTQYF.